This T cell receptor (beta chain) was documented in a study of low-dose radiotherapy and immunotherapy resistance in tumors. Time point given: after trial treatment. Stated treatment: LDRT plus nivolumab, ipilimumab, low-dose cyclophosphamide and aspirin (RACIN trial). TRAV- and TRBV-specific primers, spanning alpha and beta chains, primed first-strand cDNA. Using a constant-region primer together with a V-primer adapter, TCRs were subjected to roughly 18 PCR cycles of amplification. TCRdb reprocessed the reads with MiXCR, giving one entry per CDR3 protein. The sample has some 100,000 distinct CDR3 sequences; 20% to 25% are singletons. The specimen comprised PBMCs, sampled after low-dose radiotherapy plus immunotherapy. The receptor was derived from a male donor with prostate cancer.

This CDR3 reads CASSYEGRYYGYTF. The DNA for the CDR3 is TGTGCCAGCAGTTACGAAGGACGCTACTATGGCTACACCTTC. V is TRBV6-5 and J is TRBJ1-2, with no clear D. CDR1 and CDR2 (germline): MNHEY, SVGAGI. V was trimmed by 2 bases and J by 3 bases, leaving 10 bases between them. There are 14 residues in the CDR3.